This T cell receptor (beta chain) was found in a study of T cells in Graves' hyperthyroidism and ophthalmopathy. There were TCR beta CDR3 regions amplified from RNA transcripts. The TCR CDR3 first-round RT-PCR relied on the HTBI primer set. Each CDR3 protein gets one entry after TCRdb re-called the multiplex PCR reads with MiXCR. The data hold 250,000 to 300,000 distinct CDR3 sequences, with approximately 15% observed a single time. Study results and caveats: A median 6.5 months before onset, the model predicted ophthalmopathy. Most expanded thyroid clonotypes above 0.001 also appeared in blood.

The source of the PBMCs was around 9 ml of fresh peripheral blood. About this clonotype: Its antigen is currently unknown. A much larger clone sits a single nucleotide away, making a read error possible.

V dropped 4 bases and J dropped 8 bases, with 24 bases sitting between them. This CDR3 region has 17 residues. The sample was blood. The chain joins TRBV12-3 or TRBV12-4 to TRBJ2-1; D ambiguous. The sequence derives from a woman aged 55-69 years with Graves' ophthalmopathy. CDR3 in amino acids: CASSWTHRVSVLDEQFF. CDR3 bases: TGTGCCAGCAGTTGGACCCACCGGGTCTCGGTACTGGATGAGCAGTTCTTC.